This is a list of T cell receptor beta chains from one sample in a study of identical twins. From the 5' RACE reads, TCRdb called clonotypes with MiXCR, one entry per CDR3 protein. The sample yields roughly 480,000 distinct CDR3 sequences, approximately 24% seen once. These records were also assigned to another study, of T cells expressing NK-cell markers.

Sample: CD4+ T cells sorted from blood. Receptor source: a woman aged 18-29 years in good health. CDR3s include the opening cysteine and the closing phenylalanine or tryptophan. The D gene is left open where the match is weak.

TRBJ2-1	TRBD2	TRBV2	CASTSSGPYNEQFF
TRBJ2-1	TRBD2	TRBV5-1	CASSPPAASGNNEQFF
TRBJ2-7	.	TRBV6-2/TRBV6-3	CASSYVHRGSEQYF
TRBJ2-3	.	TRBV12-3/TRBV12-4	CASITGTSTDTQYF
TRBJ1-3	.	TRBV12-3/TRBV12-4	CASQRSSGNTIYF
TRBJ2-2	TRBD1	TRBV10-2	CASGAQGVGELFF
TRBJ2-7	.	TRBV4-3	CASSQRAEASYEQYF
TRBJ2-1	.	TRBV9	CASSTGHYNEQFF
TRBJ2-5	TRBD2	TRBV6-5	CASSYSSRGETQYF
TRBJ1-4	TRBD1	TRBV30	CAYRDRDEKLFF
TRBJ1-2	.	TRBV5-1	CASSLDSLYGYTF
TRBJ1-2	TRBD1	TRBV29-1	CSVEGQGARGYTF
TRBJ2-3	TRBD1	TRBV20-1	CSASLRTGSWFSQYF
TRBJ2-3	.	TRBV7-9	CASSRNSLRFDTQYF
TRBJ1-2	.	TRBV5-1	CASSFFPNYGYTF
TRBJ2-1	.	TRBV11-3	CASSYSPSEQFF
TRBJ2-3	.	TRBV7-2	CASSSQGGPGTDTQYF
TRBJ1-1	.	TRBV10-3	CAISDPRGNTEAFF
TRBJ2-3	.	TRBV29-1	CSAGTGTGTDTQYF
TRBJ2-7	.	TRBV6-1	CASGRGELTYEQYF
TRBJ2-3	.	TRBV7-2	CASSLQGGITDTQYF
TRBJ2-7	.	TRBV27	CASKTTDSYEQYF
TRBJ1-1	.	TRBV7-9	CASSPGTQNTEAFF